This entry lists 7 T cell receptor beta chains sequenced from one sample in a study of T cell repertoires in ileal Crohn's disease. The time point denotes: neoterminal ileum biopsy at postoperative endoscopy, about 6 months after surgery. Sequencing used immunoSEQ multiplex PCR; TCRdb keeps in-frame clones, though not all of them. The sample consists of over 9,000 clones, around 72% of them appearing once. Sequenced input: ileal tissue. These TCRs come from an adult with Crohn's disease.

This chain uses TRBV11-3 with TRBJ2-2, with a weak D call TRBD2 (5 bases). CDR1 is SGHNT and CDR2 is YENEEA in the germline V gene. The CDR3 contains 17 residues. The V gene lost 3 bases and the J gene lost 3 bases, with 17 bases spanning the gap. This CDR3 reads CASSFLFGRGDTGELFF. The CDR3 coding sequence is TGTGCCAGCAGCTTCCTTTTTGGACGGGGAGACACCGGGGAGCTGTTTTTT. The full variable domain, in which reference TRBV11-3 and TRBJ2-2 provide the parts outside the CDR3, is EAGVVQSPRYKIIEKKQPVAFWCNPISGHNTLYWYLQNLGQGPELLIRYENEEAVDDSQLPKDRFSAERLKGVDSTLKIQPAELGDSAVYLCASSFLFGRGDTGELFFGEGSRLTVL.

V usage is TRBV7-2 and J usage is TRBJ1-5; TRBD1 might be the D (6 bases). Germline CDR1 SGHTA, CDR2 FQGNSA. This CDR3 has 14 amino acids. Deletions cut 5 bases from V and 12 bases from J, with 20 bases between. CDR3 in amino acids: CASSPTGGAGLQHF. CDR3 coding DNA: TGTGCCAGCAGCCCGACAGGTGGGGCCGGGCTCCAGCATTTT.

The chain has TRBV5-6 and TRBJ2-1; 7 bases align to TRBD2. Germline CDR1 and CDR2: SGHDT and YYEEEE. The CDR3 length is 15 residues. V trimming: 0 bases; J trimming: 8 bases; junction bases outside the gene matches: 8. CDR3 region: CASSLEAGPLDEQFF. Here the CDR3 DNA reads TGTGCCAGCAGCTTGGAAGCGGGGCCCCTGGATGAGCAGTTCTTC.

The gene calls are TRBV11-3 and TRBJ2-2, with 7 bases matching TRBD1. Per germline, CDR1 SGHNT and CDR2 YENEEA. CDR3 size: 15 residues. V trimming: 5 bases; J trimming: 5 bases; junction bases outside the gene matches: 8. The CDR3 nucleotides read TGTGCCAGCAGCCCCCTCGGGACAGCGACCGGGGAGCTGTTTTTT. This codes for CASSPLGTATGELFF.

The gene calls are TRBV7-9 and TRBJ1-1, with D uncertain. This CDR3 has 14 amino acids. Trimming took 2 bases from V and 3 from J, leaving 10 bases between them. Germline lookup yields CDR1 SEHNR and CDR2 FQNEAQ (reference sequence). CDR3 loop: CASSLKAGDTEAFF. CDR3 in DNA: TGTGCCAGCAGCTTAAAGGCCGGGGACACTGAAGCTTTCTTT.

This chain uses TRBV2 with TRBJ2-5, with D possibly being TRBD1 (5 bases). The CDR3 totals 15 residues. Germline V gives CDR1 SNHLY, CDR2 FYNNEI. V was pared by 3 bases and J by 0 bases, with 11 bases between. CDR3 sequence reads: CASSDGRVYQETQYF. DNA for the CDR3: TGTGCCAGCAGTGACGGCAGGGTCTACCAAGAGACCCAGTACTTC.

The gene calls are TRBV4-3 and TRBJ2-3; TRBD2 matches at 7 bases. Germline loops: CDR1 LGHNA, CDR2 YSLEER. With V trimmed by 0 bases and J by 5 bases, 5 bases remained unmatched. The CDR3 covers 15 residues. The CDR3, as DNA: TGCGCCAGCAGCCAAGAGGGGGGGTCGGGAGATACGCAGTATTTT. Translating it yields CASSQEGGSGDTQYF.